This T cell receptor beta chain is from a study of blood T cell repertoires in COVID-19. Whole-study context: Sites in the United States, Italy and Spain provided acute and convalescent COVID-19 samples. Nucleic acid was either cDNA or gDNA, and it came from T cells, B-cell-depleted T cells, or PBMCs.

This clone turned up a few times. V was clipped by 6 bases and J by 7 bases; unmatched bases: 10. The CDR3 runs 15 residues. Germline V lookup: CDR1 MNHEY, CDR2 SMNVEV (reference sequence). Under the authors' procedure: Estimation of nucleated cell counts was performed using reference gene primer amplification. Using immunoSEQ multiplex PCR, the repertoire was profiled, and TCRdb retains in-frame clones only, with some absent. For V, J and clone size, that table is used; D and trimming come from the DNA. The sample consists of 150,000 or so clones, 70% to 80% of them appearing once. The clonotype originates from a woman aged 50 to 65 with active or convalescent COVID-19. The V gene is TRBV27, the J gene TRBJ1-4; 8 bases are shared with TRBD1. Source material: peripheral blood. The CDR3 sequence: CASSSHGTGREKLFF. In DNA, the CDR3 is TGTGCCAGCAGCAGCCACGGGACAGGACGTGAAAAACTGTTTTTT.